The 26 T cell receptor beta chains listed next were all sequenced from one sample in a study of blood T cell repertoires in COVID-19. Generated by immunoSEQ multiplex PCR, the TCRdb table keeps only in-frame clones and is missing some. The repertoire consists of 65,000 to 90,000 clones, with roughly 78% occurring once and the leading ten covering about 10%. The specimen sequenced was peripheral blood. These TCRs come from a man aged 60 to 69 with acute or convalescent COVID-19.

This clone was seen only once. The J gene is TRBJ1-1, the V gene TRBV28; D gene ambiguous. CDR3 length: 13 residues. Trimming took off 4 bases at V and 6 bases at J, with 12 bases between the two ends. Germline CDR1 is MDHEN and CDR2 is SYDVKM. CDR3 amino acids: CASSSPTLPEAFF. The CDR3 DNA is TGTGCCAGCAGTTCCCCGACTTTGCCTGAAGCTTTCTTT.

The chain links TRBV3-1 (or the pseudogene TRBV3-2) to TRBJ2-3; D is unclear. The germline V and J ends were trimmed by 1 base and 7 bases, with 6 bases remaining between them. Germline CDR1 reads LGHDT; CDR2 reads YNNKEL (reference sequence). The CDR3 length is 12 residues. The CDR3 here is CASSQAGYTQYF. The CDR3 coding sequence is TGTGCCAGCAGCCAAGCAGGATATACGCAGTATTTT.

This chain uses TRBV13 with TRBJ1-4; maybe TRBD1 (5 bases). The CDR3 length is 15 residues. Germline loops: CDR1 PRHDT, CDR2 FYEKMQ (reference sequence). Trimming shortened V by 0 bases and J by 7 bases, and 12 bases separated the two germline ends. The CDR3: CASSLGLGQSEKLFF. The CDR3 DNA follows: TGTGCCAGCAGCTTAGGACTGGGGCAGTCTGAAAAACTGTTTTTT.

The rearrangement uses TRBV30 and TRBJ1-1; 7 bases align to TRBD1. V dropped 0 bases and J dropped 3; count of bases not matched to a gene: 16. This CDR3 is built from 18 residues. Germline V gene sequence: CDR1 GTSNPN, CDR2 SVGIG (reference sequence). The CDR3 nucleotides read TGTGCCTGGAGTGTAAGGCGACCACAGGGGTGGCTTGACACTGAAGCTTTCTTT. Translation gives CAWSVRRPQGWLDTEAFF.

The chain couples TRBV7-2 to TRBJ2-5, with D maybe TRBD2 (6 bases). The CDR3 sequence is 14 residues long. Germline loops: CDR1 SGHTA, CDR2 FQGNSA. Trimming stripped 1 base from V and 6 bases from J, with 12 bases between. In nucleotides, the CDR3 is TGTGCCAGCAGCTTAGAACCGGGAGTAAAGACCCAGTACTTC. Its translation is CASSLEPGVKTQYF.

This clone has a single count. V usage is TRBV30 and J usage is TRBJ2-3; 8 bases match TRBD1. V was pared by 5 bases and J by 5 bases, with 12 bases of the junction left unmatched. This CDR3 has 15 amino acids. The V gene's germline CDR1 is GTSNPN and CDR2 SVGIG (reference sequence). In nucleotides, the CDR3 is TGTGCCTGGGCGAGATCCTCTACAGGGGGAGATACGCAGTATTTT. Translation: CAWARSSTGGDTQYF.

The chain links TRBV7-8 to TRBJ2-1; 11 positions match TRBD2. The V segment lost 8 bases and the J segment 3 bases; nucleotides outside the gene matches: 0. The CDR3 extends over 13 amino acids. Germline V gene sequence: CDR1 SGHVS, CDR2 FQNEAQ. CDR3 loop: CASGLAGYNEQFF. CDR3 nucleotide sequence: TGTGCCAGCGGACTAGCGGGCTACAATGAGCAGTTCTTC. Full variable domain (remainder filled in from reference TRBV7-8 and TRBJ2-1): GAGVSQSPRYKVAKRGQDVALRCDPISGHVSLFWYQQALGQGPEFLTYFQNEAQLDKSGLPSDRFFAERPEGSVSTLKIQRTQQEDSAVYLCASGLAGYNEQFFGPGTRLTVL.

The chain uses TRBV4-3 and TRBJ1-2; D unresolved. With 0 bases removed from V and 3 bases from J, the gap between germline ends came to 11 bases. This CDR3 has 15 amino acids. Germline-derived CDR1 and CDR2 are LGHNA and YSLEER. The CDR3 DNA sequence: TGCGCCAGCAGCCAAGATAGGCAGGCGCACTATGGCTACACCTTC. Protein product: CASSQDRQAHYGYTF.

The V gene is TRBV27, the J gene TRBJ2-2; 9 nucleotides agree with TRBD1. The CDR3 contains 14 residues. Germline assignment: CDR1 MNHEY and CDR2 SMNVEV (reference sequence). Trimming removed 8 bases from V and 5 bases from J; junction bases left unmatched: 6. The CDR3 reads CASGTGRGTGELFF. In DNA form, the CDR3 reads TGTGCCAGCGGGACAGGGAGGGGGACCGGGGAGCTGTTTTTT.

The genes are TRBV2 and TRBJ1-1, with D possibly TRBD1 on 6 matching bases. CDR3 length: 14 residues. The germline gives CDR1 SNHLY, CDR2 FYNNEI. Trimming stripped 7 bases from V and 3 bases from J, with 15 bases between. CDR3 DNA sequence: TGTGCCAGCACCGTGACAGGAGGTGACACTGAAGCTTTCTTT. Translation gives CASTVTGGDTEAFF. Filled out from reference TRBV2 and TRBJ1-1, the complete variable domain reads EPEVTQTPSHQVTQMGQEVILRCVPISNHLYFYWYRQILGQKVEFLVSFYNNEISEKSEIFDDQFSVERPDGSNFTLKIRSTKLEDSAMYFCASTVTGGDTEAFFGQGTRLTVV.

The chain has TRBV28 and TRBJ2-7; 8 nucleotides match TRBD2. The V and J ends lost 2 bases and 3 bases, in that order; junction bases with no gene match: 3. Germline V gives CDR1 MDHEN, CDR2 SYDVKM. CDR3 length: 14 amino acids. The DNA of the CDR3 is TGTGCCAGCAGTTTAAGGCGGGAGGACTACGAGCAGTACTTC. This translates into CASSLRREDYEQYF. Full variable domain (outside the CDR3, taken from reference TRBV28 and TRBJ2-7): DVKVTQSSRYLVKRTGEKVFLECVQDMDHENMFWYRQDPGLGLRLIYFSYDVKMKEKGDIPEGYSVSREKKERFSLILESASTNQTSMYLCASSLRREDYEQYFGPGTRLTVT.

The chain has TRBV6-2 or TRBV6-3 and TRBJ1-2; D uncertain. The V and J ends lost 4 bases and 0 bases respectively, with 6 bases between them. CDR1 is MNHEY and CDR2 is SVGEGT in the germline V gene. The CDR3 runs to 13 residues. The CDR3 loop reads CASSFRANYGYTF. The CDR3 DNA reads TGTGCCAGCAGTTTTCGAGCTAACTATGGCTACACCTTC.

The V gene is TRBV16, the J gene TRBJ1-4; 10 nucleotides line up with TRBD1. The junction had 5 bases not matched to a gene; V was cut back by 3 bases and J by 7 bases. The CDR3 has 15 residues. Per germline, CDR1 KGHSY and CDR2 FQNENV. The CDR3 DNA follows: TGTGCCAGCAGCCATCCCGGGACAGGGGCTGAAAAACTGTTTTTT. Its translation: CASSHPGTGAEKLFF.

V is TRBV27 and J is TRBJ2-1, with TRBD2 identical over 10 bases. Per germline, CDR1 MNHEY and CDR2 SMNVEV (reference sequence). The CDR3 consists of 15 residues. V shed 5 bases, J shed 8 bases, and the junction held 9 bases outside the gene matches. In nucleotides, the CDR3 is TGTGCCAGCAGTCGGTCTAGCGGGGGAATAGATGAGCAGTTCTTC. It is translated as CASSRSSGGIDEQFF.

The chain uses TRBV5-4 and TRBJ2-1, with 8 bases fitting TRBD2. The V gene end was trimmed by 3 bases and the J gene end by 0 bases; junction bases not matched to a gene: 2. The CDR3 runs to 15 residues. Per the germline V gene, CDR1 is SGHNT and CDR2 is YYREEE (reference sequence). The CDR3 here is CASSSTSGSYNEQFF. The CDR3 nucleotides are TGTGCCAGCAGCTCTACTAGCGGCTCCTACAATGAGCAGTTCTTC.

This sequence joins TRBV10-1 and TRBJ2-3; D is possibly TRBD1 (5 bases). Per the germline V gene, CDR1 is WNHNN and CDR2 is SYGVQD (reference sequence). CDR3 size: 15 residues. The V end was cut by 3 bases, the J end by 1 base, with 11 bases between. CDR3 nucleotides: TGCGCCAGCAGTGACCCCGGACAACGCACAGATACGCAGTATTTT. It encodes CASSDPGQRTDTQYF.

This rearrangement joins TRBV15 to TRBJ1-4; TRBD1 might be the D (5 bases). V lost 11 bases to trimming and J lost 7 bases, with 20 bases between them. The CDR3 length is 14 residues. The V gene's germline CDR1 is LNHNV and CDR2 YYDKDF (reference sequence). CDR3 residues: CASTGPLESEKLFF. The CDR3 DNA reads as TGTGCCTCAACAGGACCCCTCGAGAGTGAAAAACTGTTTTTT. Using reference TRBV15 and TRBJ1-4 for the parts outside the CDR3, the full variable domain is DAMVIQNPRYQVTQFGKPVTLSCSQTLNHNVMYWYQQKSSQAPKLLFHYYDKDFNNEADTPDNFQSRRPNTSFCFLDIRSPGLGDTAMYLCASTGPLESEKLFFGSGTQLSVL.

This chain links TRBV28 with TRBJ2-3; 10 nucleotides line up with TRBD1. Germline V gives CDR1 MDHEN, CDR2 SYDVKM. The CDR3 extends over 14 amino acids. With V trimmed by 2 bases and J by 4 bases, 0 bases remained unmatched. The CDR3 nucleotides are TGTGCCAGCAGTTTAGGGACAGGGGCAGATACGCAGTATTTT. Translating it yields CASSLGTGADTQYF.

The chain is built from TRBV27 and TRBJ2-7; 7 nucleotides align to TRBD2. V lost 5 bases to trimming and J lost 0 bases; unmatched junction nucleotides: 13. The CDR3 length is 17 residues. Germline V gene lookup returns CDR1 MNHEY and CDR2 SMNVEV (reference sequence). The CDR3, as DNA: TGTGCCAGCAGTCCTAGGGGATGGGGAGGGAGCTCCTACGAGCAGTACTTC. As protein: CASSPRGWGGSSYEQYF.

The chain recombines TRBV4-3 with TRBJ2-2; TRBD1 matches at 7 bases. CDR3 length: 15 residues. Germline V CDR1 and CDR2: LGHNA, YSLEER. The J segment lost 6 bases and the V segment lost 1 base, leaving 5 bases of the junction unmatched. CDR3 DNA sequence: TGCGCCAGCAGCCAAGCAATGGACAGGCCCGGGGAGCTGTTTTTT. Translation: CASSQAMDRPGELFF.

The rearrangement uses TRBV7-9 and TRBJ2-5; D perhaps matches TRBD1 (6 bases). This CDR3 has 15 residues. Trimming removed 5 bases at V and 2 bases at J, with 15 bases between. The V gene's germline CDR1 is SEHNR and CDR2 FQNEAQ (reference sequence). The chain's CDR3 is CASSPGFGQQETQYF. For the CDR3, the DNA is TGTGCCAGCAGCCCTGGCTTCGGACAGCAAGAGACCCAGTACTTC.

This clone was counted a few times. The chain carries TRBV4-1 and TRBJ1-5; TRBD1 is a possible D gene (6 bases). CDR3 length: 18 amino acids. Trimming shortened V by 2 bases and J by 7 bases, and 24 bases separated the two germline ends. Per the germline V gene, CDR1 is MGHRA and CDR2 is YSYEKL. The CDR3 here is CASSQRTGNYGRGQPQHF. The CDR3 bases are TGCGCCAGCAGCCAACGTACAGGGAATTACGGACGGGGACAGCCCCAGCATTTT.

This clone appeared a few times. This sequence joins TRBV6-6 and TRBJ2-2, with 8 positions matching TRBD1. V dropped 7 bases and J dropped 6; count of bases not matched to a gene: 10. The V gene's germline CDR1 is MNHNY and CDR2 SVGAGI (reference sequence). The CDR3 contains 15 residues. Here the CDR3 DNA reads TGTGCCAGCACTCAAAGGACAGGGAAGGCCGGGGAGCTGTTTTTT. The encoded protein is CASTQRTGKAGELFF.

This rearrangement joins TRBV20-1 to TRBJ1-1; a weak D match, TRBD1 (5 bases). The CDR3 consists of 11 residues. From germline, CDR1 is DFQATT and CDR2 SNEGSKA (reference sequence). The V and J ends lost 0 bases and 11 bases respectively, with 10 bases between them. Here the CDR3 DNA reads TGCAGTGCTAGAGACCAGGGCCCCGCTTTCTTT. Residues: CSARDQGPAFF.

The rearrangement uses TRBV28 and TRBJ1-1; 7 bases map to TRBD1. Germline assignment: CDR1 MDHEN and CDR2 SYDVKM. Losses at the gene ends were 7 bases for V and 0 bases for J; bases not matched to a gene: 2. The CDR3 totals 13 residues. The DNA for the CDR3 is TGTGCCAGCAAGGGACAGTTGAACACTGAAGCTTTCTTT. This encodes CASKGQLNTEAFF. The full variable domain, its missing parts supplied by reference TRBV28 and TRBJ1-1, is DVKVTQSSRYLVKRTGEKVFLECVQDMDHENMFWYRQDPGLGLRLIYFSYDVKMKEKGDIPEGYSVSREKKERFSLILESASTNQTSMYLCASKGQLNTEAFFGQGTRLTVV.

V is TRBV28 and J is TRBJ2-7; TRBD1 aligns across 7 bases. J was trimmed by 1 base and V by 6 bases; bases with no gene match: 6. CDR1 is MDHEN, CDR2 SYDVKM, per germline. The CDR3 runs to 14 residues. The DNA of the CDR3 is TGTGCCAGCAGATCACCAGGGGGTTCCTACGAGCAGTACTTC. Encoded protein: CASRSPGGSYEQYF. Looking up the rest from reference TRBV28 and TRBJ2-7 gives the full variable domain: DVKVTQSSRYLVKRTGEKVFLECVQDMDHENMFWYRQDPGLGLRLIYFSYDVKMKEKGDIPEGYSVSREKKERFSLILESASTNQTSMYLCASRSPGGSYEQYFGPGTRLTVT.